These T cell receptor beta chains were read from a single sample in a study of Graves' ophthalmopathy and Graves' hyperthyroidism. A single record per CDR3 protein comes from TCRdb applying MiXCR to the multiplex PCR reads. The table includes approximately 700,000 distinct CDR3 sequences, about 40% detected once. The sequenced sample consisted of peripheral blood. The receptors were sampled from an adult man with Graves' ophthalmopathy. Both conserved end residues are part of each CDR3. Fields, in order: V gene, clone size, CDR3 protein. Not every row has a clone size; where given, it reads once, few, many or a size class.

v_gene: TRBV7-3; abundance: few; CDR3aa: CASSFGQASYEQYF
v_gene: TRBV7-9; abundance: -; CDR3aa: CASSLGGGGFDEQFF
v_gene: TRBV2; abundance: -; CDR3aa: CASISTLYSGANVLTF
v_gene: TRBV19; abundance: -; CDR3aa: CASSRGQFKTF
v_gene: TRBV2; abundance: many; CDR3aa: CASGTDFTYGYTF
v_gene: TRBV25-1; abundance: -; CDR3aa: CALPDAGSNYGYTF
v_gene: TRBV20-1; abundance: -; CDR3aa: CSARPLTDSRGNTIYF
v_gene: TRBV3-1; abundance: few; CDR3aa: CASSQGTRVSTQYF
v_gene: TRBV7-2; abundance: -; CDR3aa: CASSLWARETQYF
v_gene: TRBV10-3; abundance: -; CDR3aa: CASSDPGTGVGEAFF
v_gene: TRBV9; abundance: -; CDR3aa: CASGATGASEQYF
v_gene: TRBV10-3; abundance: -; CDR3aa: CAISGGTGVSTDTQYF
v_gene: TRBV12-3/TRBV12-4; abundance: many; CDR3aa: CASRPDRGFSPLHF
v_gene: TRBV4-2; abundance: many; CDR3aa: CASSQDLERISYGYTF
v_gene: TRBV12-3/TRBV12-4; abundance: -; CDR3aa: CASSFLGTGSHEQYF
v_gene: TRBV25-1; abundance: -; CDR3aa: CASFGTAYEQYF
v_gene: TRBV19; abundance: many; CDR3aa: CASRRGAGRDRETQYF
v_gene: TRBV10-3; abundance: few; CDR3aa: CAISPGQENEKLFF
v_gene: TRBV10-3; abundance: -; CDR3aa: CASSYNYRDRELVETQYF
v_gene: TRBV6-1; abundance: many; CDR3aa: CASSGTGSTEAFF
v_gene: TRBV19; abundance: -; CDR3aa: CAWSGGSEGPQHF